This record concerns one TCR beta chain sequence. TCRdb's copy holds only in-frame clones and misses some; the assay was immunoSEQ multiplex PCR. There are about 250,000 clones in the sample; around four fifths occur only once, and over 5.5% lies in the top ten. The data originate from a study of blood T cell repertoires in COVID-19. Study information: Specimens from acute and convalescent COVID-19 originated in the United States, Italy and Spain. T cells, B-cell-depleted T cells, or PBMCs supplied cDNA or gDNA.

The CDR3 has 15 amino acids. V shed 3 bases, J shed 6 bases, and the junction held 1 base outside the gene matches. CDR1 KGHSH and CDR2 LQKENI come from the germline V gene. The chain links TRBV18 to TRBJ2-1, with 14 bases aligning to TRBD2. This sequence was found in an older woman with active or convalescent COVID-19. The material sequenced was peripheral blood. This CDR3 is CASSPGLAGANEQFF. The CDR3 nucleotides read TGTGCCAGCTCACCGGGACTAGCGGGGGCCAATGAGCAGTTCTTC.